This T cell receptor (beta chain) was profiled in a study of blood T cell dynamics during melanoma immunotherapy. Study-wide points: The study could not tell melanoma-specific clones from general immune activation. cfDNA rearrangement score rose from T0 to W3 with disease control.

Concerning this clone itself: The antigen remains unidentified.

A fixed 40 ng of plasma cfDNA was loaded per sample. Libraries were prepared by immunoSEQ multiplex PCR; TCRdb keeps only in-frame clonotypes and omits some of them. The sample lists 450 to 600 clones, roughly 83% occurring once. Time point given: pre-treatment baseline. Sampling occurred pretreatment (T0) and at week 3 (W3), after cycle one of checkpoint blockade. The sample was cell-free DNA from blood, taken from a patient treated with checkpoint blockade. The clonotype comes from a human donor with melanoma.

The CDR3 protein is CASSQDLEGRLHGYTF. DNA for the CDR3: TGCGCCAGCAGCCAAGATCTAGAGGGACGGCTGCATGGCTACACCTTC. The gene calls are TRBV4-3 and TRBJ1-2; tentatively, D is TRBD1 (5 bases). This CDR3 has 16 residues. The V end lost 0 bases, the J end lost 6 bases, and 17 bases lay between the germline ends. The germline gives CDR1 LGHNA, CDR2 YSLEER.